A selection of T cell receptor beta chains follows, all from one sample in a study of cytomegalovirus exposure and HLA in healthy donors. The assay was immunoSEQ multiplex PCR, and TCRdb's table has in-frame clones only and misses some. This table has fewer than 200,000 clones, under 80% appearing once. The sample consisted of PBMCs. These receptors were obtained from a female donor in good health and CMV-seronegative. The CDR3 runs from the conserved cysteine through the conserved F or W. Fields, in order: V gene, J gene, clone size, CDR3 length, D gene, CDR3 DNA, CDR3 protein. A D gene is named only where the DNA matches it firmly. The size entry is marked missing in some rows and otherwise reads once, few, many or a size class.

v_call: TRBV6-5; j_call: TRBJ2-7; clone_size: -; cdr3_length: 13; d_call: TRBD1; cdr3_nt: TGTGCCAGCAGTAGGGGGCCCCTCTACGAGCAGTACTTC; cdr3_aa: CASSRGPLYEQYF
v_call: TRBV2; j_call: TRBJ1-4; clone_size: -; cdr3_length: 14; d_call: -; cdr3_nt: TGTGCCAGCAGTGGACCGCCGAGGGATGAAAAACTGTTTTTT; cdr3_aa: CASSGPPRDEKLFF
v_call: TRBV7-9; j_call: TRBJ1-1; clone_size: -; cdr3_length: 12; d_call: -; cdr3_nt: TGTGCCAGCACAGGGATGAACACTGAAGCTTTCTTT; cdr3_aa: CASTGMNTEAFF
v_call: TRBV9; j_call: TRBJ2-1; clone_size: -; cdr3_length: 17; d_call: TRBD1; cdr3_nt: TGTGCCAGCAGCCCGGAGACAGGGGTCGTTTCCTACAATGAGCAGTTCTTC; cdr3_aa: CASSPETGVVSYNEQFF
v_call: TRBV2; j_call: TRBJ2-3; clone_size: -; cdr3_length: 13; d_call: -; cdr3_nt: TGTGCCAGAGCCAGGGGGGCTAGCGATACGCAGTATTTT; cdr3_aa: CARARGASDTQYF
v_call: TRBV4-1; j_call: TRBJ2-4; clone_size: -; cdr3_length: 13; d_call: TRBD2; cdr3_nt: TGCGCCAGCAGCCAGGGACTAACTAACATTCAGTACTTC; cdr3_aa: CASSQGLTNIQYF
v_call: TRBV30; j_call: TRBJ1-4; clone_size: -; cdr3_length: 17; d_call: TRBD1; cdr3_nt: TGTGCCTGGAGTCCCCGGACAGGTTTAGGGTTGGGTGAAAAACTGTTTTTT; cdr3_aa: CAWSPRTGLGLGEKLFF
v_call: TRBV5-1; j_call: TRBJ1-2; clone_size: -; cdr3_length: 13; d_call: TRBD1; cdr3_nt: TGCGCCAGCAGCCCGGACAGGTACTATGGCTACACCTTC; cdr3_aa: CASSPDRYYGYTF
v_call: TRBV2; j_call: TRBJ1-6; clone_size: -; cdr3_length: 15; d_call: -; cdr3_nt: TGTGCCAGCAGGCCCCCGGCAGGGGTGGTAAGGCCCCTCCACTTT; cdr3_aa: CASRPPAGVVRPLHF
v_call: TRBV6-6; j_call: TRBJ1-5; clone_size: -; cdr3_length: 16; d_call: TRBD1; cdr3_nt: TGTGCCAGCAGTTACGAGGGGGCATCAGGAAATCAGCCCCAGCATTTT; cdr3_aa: CASSYEGASGNQPQHF
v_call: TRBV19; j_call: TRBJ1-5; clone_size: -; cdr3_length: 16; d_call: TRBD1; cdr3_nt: TGTGCCAGTAGTAACCCGGACAGGGGAGGCAATCAGCCCCAGCATTTT; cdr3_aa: CASSNPDRGGNQPQHF
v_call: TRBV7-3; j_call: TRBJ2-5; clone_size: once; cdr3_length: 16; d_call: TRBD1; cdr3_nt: TGTGCCAGCAGCTTACGCGGGACAGGGCTACAAGAGACCCAGTACTTC; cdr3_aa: CASSLRGTGLQETQYF
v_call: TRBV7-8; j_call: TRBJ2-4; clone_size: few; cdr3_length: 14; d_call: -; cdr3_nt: TGTGCCAGCTGCCCCGAGGGAGCCAAAAACATTCAGTACTTC; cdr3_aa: CASCPEGAKNIQYF
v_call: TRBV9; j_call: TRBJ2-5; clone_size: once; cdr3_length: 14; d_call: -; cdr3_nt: TGTGCCAGCAGCGTAGCTCCATTCCGGGAGACCCAGTACTTC; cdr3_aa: CASSVAPFRETQYF
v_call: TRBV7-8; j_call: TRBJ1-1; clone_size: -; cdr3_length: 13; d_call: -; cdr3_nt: TGTGCCAGCAGCCCATCCAGGAGGACTGAAGCTTTCTTT; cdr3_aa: CASSPSRRTEAFF
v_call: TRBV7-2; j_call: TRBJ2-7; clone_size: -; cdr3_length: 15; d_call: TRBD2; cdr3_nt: TGTGCCAGCAGCTTAGGAGCGGGAGGGACTTACGAGCAGTACTTC; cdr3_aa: CASSLGAGGTYEQYF
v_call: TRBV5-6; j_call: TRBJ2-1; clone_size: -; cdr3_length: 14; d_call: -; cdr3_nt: TGTGCCAGCAGCCCCTGGCGGTACTACAATGAGCAGTTCTTC; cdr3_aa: CASSPWRYYNEQFF
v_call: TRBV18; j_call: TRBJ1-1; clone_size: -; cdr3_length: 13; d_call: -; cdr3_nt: TGTGCCAGCTGTGCAGGGAGGGAAACTGAAGCTTTCTTT; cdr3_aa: CASCAGRETEAFF
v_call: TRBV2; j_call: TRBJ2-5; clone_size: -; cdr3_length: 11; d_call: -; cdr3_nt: TGTGCCAGCTCCCAGCAAGAGACCCAGTACTTC; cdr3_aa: CASSQQETQYF
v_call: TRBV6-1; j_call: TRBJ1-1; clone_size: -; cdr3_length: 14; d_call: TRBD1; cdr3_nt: TGTGCCAGCAATGACAGGGCGGAGAACACTGAAGCTTTCTTT; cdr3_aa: CASNDRAENTEAFF
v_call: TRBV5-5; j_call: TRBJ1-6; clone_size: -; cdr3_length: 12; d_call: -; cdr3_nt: TGTGCCAGCAGCTTTTTAGAGGATTTACTCCACTTT; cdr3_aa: CASSFLEDLLHF
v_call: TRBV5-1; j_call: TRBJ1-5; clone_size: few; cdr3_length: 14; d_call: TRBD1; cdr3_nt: TGCGCCAGCAGCCGCGGGACAGCAAATCAGCCCCAGCATTTT; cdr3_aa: CASSRGTANQPQHF
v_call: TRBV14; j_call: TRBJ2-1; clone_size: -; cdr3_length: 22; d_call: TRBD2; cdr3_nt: TGTGCCAGCAGCCAAGATTCGAATAGGCCTGGCTTTCTAGCGGGAGTTATAAATGAGCAGTTCTTC; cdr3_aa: CASSQDSNRPGFLAGVINEQFF
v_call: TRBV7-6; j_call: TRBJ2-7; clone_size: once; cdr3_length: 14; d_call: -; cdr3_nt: TGTGCCAGCAGCTTAGGAGGGTTGGGCTACGAGCAGTACTTC; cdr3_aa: CASSLGGLGYEQYF
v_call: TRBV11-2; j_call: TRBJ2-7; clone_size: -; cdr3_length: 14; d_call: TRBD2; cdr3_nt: TGTGCCAGCAGCCAAACTAGCGGGAGATACGAGCAGTACTTC; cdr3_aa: CASSQTSGRYEQYF
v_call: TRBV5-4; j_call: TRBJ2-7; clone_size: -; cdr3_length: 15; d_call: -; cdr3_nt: TGTGCCAGCAGCCCAAGCGAGGGCTTCGGGGAGGCGCAGTACTTC; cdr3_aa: CASSPSEGFGEAQYF
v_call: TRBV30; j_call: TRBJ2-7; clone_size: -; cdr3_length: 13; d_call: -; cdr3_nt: TGTGCCTGGAGCAGGGGCTCGGGCGACGAGCAGTACTTC; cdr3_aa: CAWSRGSGDEQYF
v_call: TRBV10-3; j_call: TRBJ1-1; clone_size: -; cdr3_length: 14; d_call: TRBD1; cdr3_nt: TGTGCCATCAGTGAGCTTAAGGGACAGACTGAAGCTTTCTTT; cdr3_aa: CAISELKGQTEAFF
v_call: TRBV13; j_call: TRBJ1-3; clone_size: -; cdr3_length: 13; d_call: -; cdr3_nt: TGTGCCAGCAGCTTAGGGCAGGGAAACACCATATATTTT; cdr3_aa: CASSLGQGNTIYF
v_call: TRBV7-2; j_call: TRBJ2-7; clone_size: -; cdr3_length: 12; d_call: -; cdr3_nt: TGTGCCAGCAGCTCGGACAACTACGAGCAGTACTTC; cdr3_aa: CASSSDNYEQYF
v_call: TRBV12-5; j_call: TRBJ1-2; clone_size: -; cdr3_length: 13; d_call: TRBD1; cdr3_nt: TGTGCTAGTGGTTTCGCGACAGGGAATGGCTACACCTTC; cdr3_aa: CASGFATGNGYTF
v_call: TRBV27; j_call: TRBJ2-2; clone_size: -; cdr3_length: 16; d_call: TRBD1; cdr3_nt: TGTGCCAGCAGTCCCCACCGGACAGGGAGTACCGGGGAGCTGTTTTTT; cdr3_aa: CASSPHRTGSTGELFF
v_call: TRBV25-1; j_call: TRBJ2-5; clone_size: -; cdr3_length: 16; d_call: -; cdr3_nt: TGTGCCAGCAGTGAATATGCGCAGGGGTTTTCAGAGACCCAGTACTTC; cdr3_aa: CASSEYAQGFSETQYF
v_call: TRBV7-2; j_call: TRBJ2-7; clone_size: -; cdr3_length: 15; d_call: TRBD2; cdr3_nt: TGTGCCAGCAGTGAGCCGGGACTAGCATACCACGAGCAGTACTTC; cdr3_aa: CASSEPGLAYHEQYF
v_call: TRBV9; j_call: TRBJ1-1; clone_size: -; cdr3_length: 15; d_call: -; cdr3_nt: TGTGCCAGCAGCGTAGCTTCAGGGGTAGACACTGAAGCTTTCTTT; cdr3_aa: CASSVASGVDTEAFF
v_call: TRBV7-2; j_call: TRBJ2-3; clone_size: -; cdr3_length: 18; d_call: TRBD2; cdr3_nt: TGTGCCAGCAGCTTAAGAGTAGCGGGGGGGCCGGGCACAGATACGCAGTATTTT; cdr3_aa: CASSLRVAGGPGTDTQYF
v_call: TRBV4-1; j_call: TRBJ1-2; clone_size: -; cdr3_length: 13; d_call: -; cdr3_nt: TGCGCCAGCAGCCAAGAGGGCACCTATGGCTACACCTTC; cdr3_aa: CASSQEGTYGYTF
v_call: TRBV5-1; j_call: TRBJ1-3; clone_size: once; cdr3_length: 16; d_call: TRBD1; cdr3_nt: TGCGCCAGCAGTCTAATTCCGACAGGGCCAGGAAACACCATATATTTT; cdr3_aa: CASSLIPTGPGNTIYF
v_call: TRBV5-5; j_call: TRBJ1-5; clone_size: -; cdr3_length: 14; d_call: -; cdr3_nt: TGTGCCAGCACCCTCCGTACGGGGAATCAGCCCCAGCATTTT; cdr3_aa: CASTLRTGNQPQHF
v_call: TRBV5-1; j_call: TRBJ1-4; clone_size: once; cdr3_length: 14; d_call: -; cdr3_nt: TGCGCCAGCAGACGGGGTGATGGTAATGAAAAACTGTTTTTT; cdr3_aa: CASRRGDGNEKLFF
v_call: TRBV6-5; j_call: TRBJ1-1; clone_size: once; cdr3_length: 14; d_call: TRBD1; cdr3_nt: TGTGCCAGCAGTCCCACGATAGGACAGGGTATCACTTTCTTT; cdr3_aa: CASSPTIGQGITFF
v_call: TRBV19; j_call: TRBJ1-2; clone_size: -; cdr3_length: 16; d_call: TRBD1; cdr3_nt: TGTGCCAGTAGTTTCTCGGGACAGTTATTAATTGATGGCTACACCTTC; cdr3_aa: CASSFSGQLLIDGYTF
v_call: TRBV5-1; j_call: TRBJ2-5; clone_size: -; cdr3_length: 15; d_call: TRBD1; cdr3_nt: TGCGCCAGCAGCTTGGAAGGGGACAGCCAAGAGACCCAGTACTTC; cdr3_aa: CASSLEGDSQETQYF
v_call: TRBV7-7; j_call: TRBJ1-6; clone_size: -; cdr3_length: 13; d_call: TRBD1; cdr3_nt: TGTGCCAGCAGCTTGGACAGGGGTTCACCCCTCCACTTT; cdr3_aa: CASSLDRGSPLHF
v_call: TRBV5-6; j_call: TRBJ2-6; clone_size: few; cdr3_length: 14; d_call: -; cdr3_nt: TGTGCCAGCAGCTCGGGGGCTGGGGCCAACGTCCTGACTTTC; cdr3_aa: CASSSGAGANVLTF
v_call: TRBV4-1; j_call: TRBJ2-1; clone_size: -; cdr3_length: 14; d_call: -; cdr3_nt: TGCGCCAGCAGCCAAGATGAGCGATACAATGAGCAGTTCTTC; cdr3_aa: CASSQDERYNEQFF
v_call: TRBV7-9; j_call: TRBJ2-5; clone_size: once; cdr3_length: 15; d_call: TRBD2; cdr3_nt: TGTGCCAGCAGCCCCCGACTAGCACAGAAAGAGACCCAGTACTTC; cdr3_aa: CASSPRLAQKETQYF
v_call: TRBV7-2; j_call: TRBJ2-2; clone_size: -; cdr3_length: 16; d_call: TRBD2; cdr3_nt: TGTGCCAGCAGCTTGGTCGGCGGGAGGGGAACCGGGGAGCTGTTTTTT; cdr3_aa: CASSLVGGRGTGELFF
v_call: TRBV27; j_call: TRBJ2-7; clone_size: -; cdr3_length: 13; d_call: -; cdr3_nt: TGTGCCAGCAGTTTATCGTACAGCACAGAGCAGTACTTC; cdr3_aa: CASSLSYSTEQYF
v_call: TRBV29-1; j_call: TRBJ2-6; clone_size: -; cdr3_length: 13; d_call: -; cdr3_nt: TGCAGCGTTGAACATGCTGGGGCCAACGTCCTGACTTTC; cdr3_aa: CSVEHAGANVLTF
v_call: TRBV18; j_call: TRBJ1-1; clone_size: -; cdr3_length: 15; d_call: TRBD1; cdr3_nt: TGTGCCAGCTCACCAATCGGGGACAGTGCCTGGGGAGCTTTCTTT; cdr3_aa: CASSPIGDSAWGAFF
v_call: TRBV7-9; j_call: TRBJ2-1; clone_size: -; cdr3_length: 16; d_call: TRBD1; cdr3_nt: TGTGCCAGCAGTGGGGGGACAGGCAAAGCGTACAATGAGCAGTTCTTC; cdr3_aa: CASSGGTGKAYNEQFF
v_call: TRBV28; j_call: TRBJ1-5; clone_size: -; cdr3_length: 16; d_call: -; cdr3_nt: TGTGCCAGCAGTTTATATTACTCCGATGGCAATCAGCCCCAGCATTTT; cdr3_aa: CASSLYYSDGNQPQHF